Detailed here is one T cell receptor (beta chain). These data are taken from a study of blood T cell repertoires in COVID-19. Between the trimmed V and J ends, which lost 6 bases and 1 base, there was a span of 10 bases. This CDR3 has 14 residues. The germline V gene encodes CDR1 WNHNN and CDR2 SYGVQD (reference sequence). Data came from immunoSEQ multiplex PCR; TCRdb stores just in-frame clones and leaves some out. The sample yields about 370,000 clones, about 89% seen once. The sequenced sample was peripheral blood. The V gene is TRBV10-1, the J gene TRBJ2-4, with D possibly matching TRBD2 (6 bases). The source is a woman younger than 45 with COVID-19, enrolled during active disease. Here the CDR3 reads CASSDGGAKNIQYF. CDR3 DNA: TGCGCCAGCAGCGACGGGGGTGCCAAAAACATTCAGTACTTC.